The rows below give T cell receptor beta chains drawn from one sample of a study of blood T cell repertoires in COVID-19. TCRdb's table, derived via immunoSEQ multiplex PCR, lists solely in-frame clones and lacks some. The table includes approximately 200,000 clones, approximately 80% detected once. Sequencing was performed on peripheral blood. The receptors stem from a human donor with acute or convalescent COVID-19. The donor label of this sample is uncertain. CDR3s include the opening cysteine and the closing phenylalanine or tryptophan.

J gene,V gene,CDR3 protein
TRBJ1-6,TRBV6-5,CASSYSEVRNSPLHF
TRBJ2-1,TRBV24-1,CATSDTGTGNSNEQFF
TRBJ2-7,TRBV29-1,CSVTQGYTYEQYF
TRBJ1-3,TRBV19,CASSNRQGSGNTIYF
TRBJ2-2,TRBV2,CASSETTGNTGELFF
TRBJ1-6,TRBV27,CASSDGHSPLHF
TRBJ1-5,TRBV6-2/TRBV6-3,CASSYIGGAGQPQHF
TRBJ1-1,TRBV7-9,CASSPWTDRNTEAFF
TRBJ2-1,TRBV6-5,CASSSRDRPYNEQFF
TRBJ1-1,TRBV10-3,CAISEGQLPAEAFF
TRBJ2-2,TRBV4-1,CASSGRAGELFF
TRBJ2-3,TRBV6-5,CASSPQREVTDTQYF
TRBJ1-4,TRBV2,CASRSRLANEKLFF
TRBJ2-1,TRBV29-1,CSLAGGPNEQFF
TRBJ1-5,TRBV11-1,CASSLARDQPQHF
TRBJ2-1,TRBV9,CASSVVSTAGEQFF
TRBJ1-2,TRBV20-1,CSASGVYGYTF
TRBJ1-2,TRBV15,CATSRGGQGLLGGYTF
TRBJ1-2,TRBV19,CASSIRQGHYGYTF
TRBJ1-5,TRBV4-2,CASSQVDRGNQPQHF
TRBJ1-1,TRBV21-1,CASSKRGRGNTEAFF
TRBJ1-2,TRBV3-1/TRBV3-2,CASSHVQGNGYTF
TRBJ2-3,TRBV5-5,CASSVGHLASSTDTQYF
TRBJ1-4,TRBV27,CASSSTGHHEKLFF
TRBJ2-3,TRBV19,CASKGRKAGGTDTQYF
TRBJ1-5,TRBV9,CASSEGASNQPQHF
TRBJ1-5,TRBV19,CASNWRDSNQPQHF
TRBJ2-5,TRBV30,CAWSRPSGRQETQYF
TRBJ2-1,TRBV6-2/TRBV6-3,CASSYSGVSYNEQFF
TRBJ1-5,TRBV3-1/TRBV3-2,CASSPSSGTGVGNQPQHF
TRBJ2-1,TRBV11-2,CASTSDRGYNEQFF